The source of this T cell receptor (beta chain) is a study of molecular identifiers for immune sequencing clone quantification. Study in general: In replicates, the authors split RNA from roughly 20,000 or 100,000 naive CD8 cells five ways and sequenced four.

Both previously described methods and listed TCR primers were employed to make bulk TCR libraries. One entry per CDR3 protein, called by TCRdb with MiXCR from the PCR reads. Here the sample spans some 590,000 distinct CDR3 sequences, around 25% being singletons. Study-wide results and limits: Clones that had above 20 RNA copies took up over 99% of effector molecules but under 1% in naive cells.

The length of the CDR3 is 11 residues. Looked up from germline, CDR1 is ENHRY and CDR2 is SYGVKD. As for this clonotype: Its cognate antigen is unknown. Lacking the conserved final phenylalanine or tryptophan, this CDR3 likely reflects a read error.

Sequenced material: naive CD8+ T cells from blood, with Jurkat cell RNA spiked in. Noted subset: FACS-sorted CD8+CD4-CCR7+CD45RA+ naive T cells. The chain has TRBV10-3 and TRBJ1-1; the D is unclear. The sequence came from a human donor in good health. Some libraries in this study had Jurkat cell RNA spiked in. CDR3 in DNA: TGTGCCGTCAGTGAGTCATATGAAGCTTTCCTT. This translates into CAVSESYEAFL.